Sequencing of this TCR beta chain was carried out in a study of early T cells in non-severe SARS-CoV-2 infection. Study summary: Sequencing of unsorted whole blood was done on bulk RNA, leaving chains unpaired.

This clonotype has a count of ten or more. Its antigen is still unknown. Study-wide results and caveats: VDJdb matching skewed toward anti-spike CD8 responses, missing private and CD4 specificities.

Unique molecular identifiers were attached to individual cDNA molecules. TCRdb redid the calling of the 5' RACE reads with MiXCR, one entry per CDR3 protein. The table shows more than 60,000 distinct CDR3 sequences, with about 12% occurring only once. The germline CDR1 and CDR2 sequences are KGHSH and LQKENI. Trimming left V 5 bases short and J 6 bases short, with 11 bases between. CDR3 length: 13 residues. The chain carries TRBV18 and TRBJ1-5; no firm D call. The source is an adult who was a healthcare worker with PCR-confirmed SARS-CoV-2 infection or an uninfected control (not recorded which). The donor label of this sample is uncertain. The sample in question was whole blood, obtained at baseline. The CDR3 DNA is TGTGCCAGCTCATTGCAAGAGGGTCAGCCCCAGCATTTT. Its translation: CASSLQEGQPQHF.